These T cell receptor beta chains were read from a single sample in a study of CDR3 diversity in severe acne. Via MiXCR, TCRdb re-called the PCR reads, giving one row per CDR3 protein. The sample shows 79,000 or so distinct CDR3 sequences, around 54% of them seen only once. Sequences were obtained from blood. These receptors all come from a male donor with severe acne vulgaris. The CDR3 runs from the conserved cysteine through the conserved F or W. The D gene is left open where the match is weak. Clone size appears in some rows only: once, few, many, or a class for an expanded clone.

d_call: NA; clone_size: few; j_call: TRBJ2-7; v_call: TRBV27; cdr3_aa: CASSWGPLYEQYF; cdr3_nt: TGTGCCAGCAGTTGGGGGCCCCTCTACGAGCAGTACTTC
d_call: NA; clone_size: NA; j_call: TRBJ1-2; v_call: TRBV7-9; cdr3_aa: CASSLASGAGPSGYTF; cdr3_nt: TGTGCCAGCAGCTTAGCCTCCGGGGCAGGGCCTTCTGGCTACACCTTC
d_call: NA; clone_size: NA; j_call: TRBJ2-2; v_call: TRBV7-8; cdr3_aa: CASSLGLTGEPFF; cdr3_nt: TGTGCCAGCAGTTTGGGGCTCACCGGGGAGCCGTTTTTT
d_call: TRBD2; clone_size: NA; j_call: TRBJ2-7; v_call: TRBV5-8; cdr3_aa: CASSPYETSGYEQYF; cdr3_nt: TGCGCCAGCAGCCCTTACGAGACTAGCGGCTACGAGCAGTACTTC
d_call: TRBD2; clone_size: many; j_call: TRBJ2-7; v_call: TRBV5-8; cdr3_aa: CASSPGLAGERYF; cdr3_nt: TGTGCCAGCAGCCCGGGACTAGCGGGAGAACGGTACTTC
d_call: TRBD2; clone_size: NA; j_call: TRBJ2-5; v_call: TRBV7-2; cdr3_aa: CASSGGLAAGGTQYF; cdr3_nt: TGTGCCAGCAGCGGGGGACTAGCGGCCGGGGGGACCCAGTACTTC
d_call: TRBD1; clone_size: NA; j_call: TRBJ1-1; v_call: TRBV29-1; cdr3_aa: CSVRQGTEAFF; cdr3_nt: TGCAGCGTGCGACAGGGGACTGAAGCTTTCTTT
d_call: NA; clone_size: many; j_call: TRBJ1-6; v_call: TRBV10-2; cdr3_aa: CASSEVDGSPLHF; cdr3_nt: TGCGCCAGCAGTGAGGTGGATGGTTCACCCCTCCACTTT
d_call: NA; clone_size: few; j_call: TRBJ2-6; v_call: TRBV25-1; cdr3_aa: CASQQGSGANVLTF; cdr3_nt: TGTGCCAGCCAACAGGGTTCGGGGGCCAACGTCCTGACTTTC
d_call: NA; clone_size: many; j_call: TRBJ1-4; v_call: TRBV6-5; cdr3_aa: CASSYGALGGEKLFF; cdr3_nt: TGTGCCAGCAGTTATGGGGCCCTCGGAGGGGAAAAACTGTTTTTT
d_call: TRBD1; clone_size: NA; j_call: TRBJ1-3; v_call: TRBV7-3; cdr3_aa: CASREGQGAGSTIYF; cdr3_nt: TGTGCCAGCAGGGAAGGACAGGGCGCTGGAAGCACCATATATTTT
d_call: TRBD2; clone_size: few; j_call: TRBJ2-7; v_call: TRBV11-2; cdr3_aa: CASSPGRVEQYF; cdr3_nt: TGTGCCAGCAGCCCCGGGAGGGTCGAGCAGTACTTC
d_call: NA; clone_size: many; j_call: TRBJ2-7; v_call: TRBV30; cdr3_aa: CAWRATVREQYF; cdr3_nt: TGTGCCTGGAGGGCCACGGTTCGCGAGCAGTACTTC
d_call: NA; clone_size: NA; j_call: TRBJ1-1; v_call: TRBV6-5; cdr3_aa: CASSYSSGHQPTEAFF; cdr3_nt: TGTGCCAGCAGTTACAGCTCCGGACATCAACCTACTGAAGCTTTCTTT
d_call: TRBD1; clone_size: many; j_call: TRBJ1-1; v_call: TRBV10-3; cdr3_aa: CAINERTGAEAFF; cdr3_nt: TGTGCCATCAACGAAAGGACAGGGGCCGAAGCTTTCTTT